Below are 20 T cell receptor beta chains sequenced from a single sample in a study of T cell responses to AZD1222 COVID-19 vaccine. The assay was immunoSEQ multiplex PCR, and TCRdb's table has in-frame clones only and misses some. Of approximately 270,000 clones in the sample, 90% to 95% were seen once. The sample was peripheral blood, taken 28 days after the second AZD1222 dose. These receptors all come from an adult who received the AZD1222 COVID-19 vaccine.

The chain carries TRBV28 and TRBJ1-6; no firm D call. Germline V gene sequence: CDR1 MDHEN, CDR2 SYDVKM. V shed 7 bases and J shed 7 bases, with 5 bases lying between them. This CDR3 is built from 11 residues. CDR3 sequence reads: CASKMNSPLHF. CDR3 DNA sequence: TGTGCCAGCAAGATGAATTCACCCCTCCACTTT.

V is TRBV28 and J is TRBJ2-6, with TRBD1 matching over 7 bases. CDR1 and CDR2 (germline): MDHEN, SYDVKM. The CDR3 covers 15 residues. V was pared by 5 bases and J by 5 bases, with 6 bases of the junction left unmatched. This chain's CDR3 is CASSRTTGWANVLTF. The CDR3 DNA reads TGTGCCAGCAGTCGGACGACAGGGTGGGCCAACGTCCTGACTTTC.

The chain joins TRBV6-4 to TRBJ1-3, with 7 bases lining up with TRBD1. Germline V gene sequence: CDR1 MRHNA, CDR2 SNTAGT. The CDR3 contains 19 residues. Trimming cost V 2 bases and J 0 bases; bases outside gene matches: 13. CDR3 DNA: TGTGCCAGCAGTGACAGAGGGGGCCGACCCCGACACTCTGGAAACACCATATATTTT. Protein sequence: CASSDRGGRPRHSGNTIYF.

The chain's CDR3 is CASSTRTSGGTDTQYF. The CDR3 DNA is TGTGCCAGCAGCACAAGGACTAGCGGGGGGACAGATACGCAGTATTTT. The J gene is TRBJ2-3, the V gene TRBV28; 14 bases are a match to TRBD2. V gave up 6 bases and J gave up 3 bases; unmatched junction bases: 5. Germline V lookup: CDR1 MDHEN, CDR2 SYDVKM. The CDR3 has 16 residues.

This clone showed up just once. V usage is TRBV30 and J usage is TRBJ1-1; D uncertain. V lost 3 bases and J 3 bases, leaving 5 bases between the germline ends. This CDR3 is 11 amino acids long. CDR1 is GTSNPN, CDR2 SVGIG, per germline (reference sequence). In DNA, the CDR3 is TGTGCCTGGAGACGGGACACTGAAGCTTTCTTT. Its protein is CAWRRDTEAFF.

This chain uses TRBV11-2 with TRBJ2-7; 7 positions match TRBD1. Germline CDR1 is SGHAT and CDR2 is FQNNGV. V gave up 4 bases and J gave up 0 bases; unmatched junction bases: 3. This CDR3 spans 14 amino acids. DNA of the CDR3: TGTGCCAGCAGCTACCGGGACAGCTCCTACGAGCAGTACTTC. Its translation: CASSYRDSSYEQYF.

This clone was recorded only once. The V and J genes are TRBV5-1 and TRBJ2-3; D may be TRBD2 (5 bases). Germline lookup yields CDR1 SGHRS and CDR2 YFSETQ. The CDR3 contains 16 residues. The V and J ends lost 0 bases and 4 bases respectively, with 15 bases between them. The CDR3 DNA is TGCGCCAGCAGCTTGGTTTTGGGAGCGCCGGCAGATACGCAGTATTTT. This sequence encodes CASSLVLGAPADTQYF.

The chain carries TRBV9 and TRBJ1-2; unclear D gene. V was pared by 3 bases and J by 7 bases, with 19 bases between. This CDR3 comprises 15 residues. The germline V gene has CDR1 SGDLS and CDR2 YYNGEE. CDR3 residues: CASSGSKGLRIGYTF. The DNA of the CDR3 is TGTGCCAGCAGCGGATCCAAAGGGCTTCGTATTGGCTACACCTTC.

The chain joins TRBV20-1 to TRBJ1-2; the D is unclear. Germline V gene lookup returns CDR1 DFQATT and CDR2 SNEGSKA (reference sequence). This CDR3 comprises 11 residues. Trimming took off 0 bases at V and 8 bases at J, with 7 bases between the two ends. CDR3: CSAREIGGYTF. CDR3 bases: TGCAGTGCTAGAGAAATAGGGGGCTACACCTTC.

The rearrangement uses TRBV10-3 and TRBJ2-7; D ambiguous. V lost 11 bases, J lost 3 bases, and 17 bases lay in between. The germline CDR1 and CDR2 sequences are ENHRY and SYGVKD. CDR3 length: 13 amino acids. CDR3 DNA: TGTGCCCTGTCGGTGGGTCCAGACTACGAGCAGTACTTC. This sequence encodes CALSVGPDYEQYF.

This clone was seen just once. This sequence joins TRBV28 and TRBJ2-7; no reliable D call. Per germline, CDR1 MDHEN and CDR2 SYDVKM. The CDR3 has 12 amino acids. Trimming pared 7 bases from V and 5 bases from J, leaving 12 bases between. CDR3 sequence (DNA): TGTGCCAGCAAAGGTAGTTTAGACGAGCAGTACTTC. Translating gives CASKGSLDEQYF. Filled out from reference TRBV28 and TRBJ2-7, the complete variable domain reads DVKVTQSSRYLVKRTGEKVFLECVQDMDHENMFWYRQDPGLGLRLIYFSYDVKMKEKGDIPEGYSVSREKKERFSLILESASTNQTSMYLCASKGSLDEQYFGPGTRLTVT.

The V gene is TRBV28, the J gene TRBJ1-3, with a weak D call TRBD1 (5 bases). Trimming pared 1 base from V and 2 bases from J, leaving 12 bases between. The V gene's germline CDR1 is MDHEN and CDR2 SYDVKM. The CDR3 is made up of 16 amino acids. The CDR3, as DNA: TGTGCCAGCAGTTTATATCTGGGGGTGACTGGAAACACCATATATTTT. As protein: CASSLYLGVTGNTIYF. The complete variable domain, with remaining parts taken from reference TRBV28 and TRBJ1-3, reads DVKVTQSSRYLVKRTGEKVFLECVQDMDHENMFWYRQDPGLGLRLIYFSYDVKMKEKGDIPEGYSVSREKKERFSLILESASTNQTSMYLCASSLYLGVTGNTIYFGEGSWLTVV.

The V gene is TRBV3-1 (or the pseudogene TRBV3-2), the J gene TRBJ1-1, with D perhaps TRBD1 (5 bases). Looked up from germline, CDR1 is LGHDT and CDR2 is YNNKEL (reference sequence). CDR3 length equals 14 residues. Between the trimmed V and J ends, which lost 5 bases and 5 bases, there was a span of 15 bases. The CDR3 DNA reads as TGTGCCAGCAGCTTCGGCAGGGATAGGACTGAAGCTTTCTTT. Translating it yields CASSFGRDRTEAFF.

Here the CDR3 DNA reads TGTGCCAGCAGCTTATCAGGCCCGAGGAACTATGGCTACACCTTC. Amino acid sequence: CASSLSGPRNYGYTF. The chain couples TRBV7-9 to TRBJ1-2; D call uncertain. CDR3 size: 15 residues. The V gene lost 2 bases and the J gene lost 2 bases, with 12 bases spanning the gap. Germline V gene lookup returns CDR1 SEHNR and CDR2 FQNEAQ (reference sequence).

The chain is built from TRBV6-6 and TRBJ1-1; tentatively, D is TRBD1 (6 bases). Germline V gene sequence: CDR1 MNHNY, CDR2 SVGAGI (reference sequence). Trimming removed 0 bases at V and 8 bases at J, with 10 bases between. The CDR3 runs to 13 residues. The CDR3 DNA reads as TGTGCCAGCAGTTACTCGGGGGGCTACGAAGCTTTCTTT. Encoded protein: CASSYSGGYEAFF.

This chain uses TRBV19 with TRBJ2-5; no reliable D call. This CDR3 is 11 amino acids long. From germline, CDR1 is LNHDA and CDR2 SQIVND (reference sequence). Between the trimmed V and J ends, which lost 7 bases and 5 bases, there was a span of 8 bases. DNA for the CDR3: TGTGCCAGTAAGGTCGGGGAGACCCAGTACTTC. This translates into CASKVGETQYF.

CDR3 sequence (DNA): TGTGCCAGTAACTATAGGAGTAACTATGGCTACACCTTC. Encoded protein: CASNYRSNYGYTF. J is TRBJ1-2 and V is TRBV19; D is unclear. Germline loops: CDR1 LNHDA, CDR2 SQIVND (reference sequence). V shed 7 bases and J shed 1 base, with 10 bases lying between them. The length of the CDR3 is 13 residues.

The chain joins TRBV28 to TRBJ2-7; TRBD2 matches 8 bases. Germline assignment: CDR1 MDHEN and CDR2 SYDVKM. The CDR3 extends over 16 amino acids. The trim removed 5 bases at V and 3 bases at J, leaving 12 bases unmatched. The CDR3 nucleotides are TGTGCCAGCAGTCACCAGAACGGGAGGGCCAACTACGAGCAGTACTTC. Translation gives CASSHQNGRANYEQYF.

The chain carries TRBV11-2 and TRBJ2-1; D possibly corresponds to TRBD2 (6 bases). Germline values: CDR1 SGHAT, CDR2 FQNNGV. This CDR3 is 14 amino acids long. V shed 6 bases and J shed 2 bases, with 11 bases lying between them. CDR3 coding DNA: TGTGCCAGCAGGGTAGCGGCCACCTACAATGAGCAGTTCTTC. Protein sequence: CASRVAATYNEQFF.

The count of this clone is one. This chain uses TRBV4-1 with TRBJ1-1, with D tentatively TRBD1 (5 bases). The germline V and J ends were trimmed by 4 bases and 1 base, with 10 bases remaining between them. CDR3 size: 14 residues. Germline CDR1 is MGHRA and CDR2 is YSYEKL. CDR3 DNA sequence: TGCGCCAGCAGCCGGATTCAGGGGAACACTGAAGCTTTCTTT. Its translation: CASSRIQGNTEAFF.